The rows below give T cell receptor beta chains drawn from one sample of a study of CD8+ T cells in alopecia areata. The method was immunoSEQ multiplex PCR; TCRdb's version includes in-frame clones alone and lacks a portion of them. The table records 190,000 or so clones, about 60% of them present only once. The sample in question was CD8+ T cells sorted from blood, obtained at week 24, from a patient treated with tofacitinib. The receptor set was obtained from a human donor with alopecia areata. CDR3s include the opening cysteine and the closing phenylalanine or tryptophan. A D gene is named only where the DNA matches it firmly. A row's size may be missing; if present it is once, few, many or a size class.

j_call clone_size v_call d_call cdr3_aa
TRBJ2-3 few TRBV7-6 TRBD2 CASSLGRGGLDTQYF
TRBJ2-5 NA TRBV7-8 TRBD1 CASSSVTGEETQYF
TRBJ2-5 NA TRBV5-6 NA CASSSTGGVKTQYF
TRBJ2-1 NA TRBV2 TRBD2 CASSGRELAGAYNEQFF
TRBJ1-5 NA TRBV5-6 TRBD1 CASSRGTEPQHF
TRBJ1-1 NA TRBV9 NA CASSSLTVNTEAFF
TRBJ1-2 few TRBV4-1 TRBD1 CASSQPGQRYGYTF
TRBJ2-2 NA TRBV6-1 NA CASPSDGVRELFF
TRBJ1-5 NA TRBV6-5 NA CASSLTGGSNQPQHF
TRBJ2-2 NA TRBV9 NA CASSVSVTGELFF
TRBJ2-1 few TRBV5-1 TRBD2 CASSLAAGGLYNEQFF
TRBJ2-7 NA TRBV5-1 NA CASSPRDASSYEQYF
TRBJ1-5 NA TRBV2 NA CASSDGSSENQPQHF
TRBJ2-3 few TRBV29-1 TRBD2 CSVGGLAGPDTQYF
TRBJ2-3 few TRBV6-5 NA CASRTVTDTQYF
TRBJ2-7 few TRBV5-1 TRBD2 CASRGEVTYEQYF
TRBJ2-7 few TRBV30 NA CAWSVLADYEQYF
TRBJ2-3 NA TRBV1 NA CTSSHRVVGQRGARDTQYF
TRBJ2-2 few TRBV5-6 NA CASSLRRGFGELFF
TRBJ1-2 NA TRBV7-9 NA CASSSGSNSNYGYTF
TRBJ1-5 few TRBV19 NA CASSIYRLNQPQHF
TRBJ2-1 NA TRBV30 NA CAWSVGLYNEQFF
TRBJ1-4 NA TRBV7-8 NA CASSTRNREEKLFF
TRBJ2-3 once TRBV9 NA CASSRAGTLNTDTQYF
TRBJ2-5 NA TRBV7-9 TRBD1 CASRTDRTGKGYQETQYF
TRBJ2-3 few TRBV23-1 NA CASSQSPGLDTQYF
TRBJ2-1 few TRBV19 NA CASSILLGSGEQFF
TRBJ2-7 NA TRBV12-5 NA CASGLPAGPWEQYF
TRBJ2-1 NA TRBV14 NA CASSFWDRANEQFF
TRBJ1-5 NA TRBV5-1 NA CASSLSPAGNQPQHF
TRBJ2-3 few TRBV10-3 NA CAISEGRDLTDTQYF
TRBJ2-3 NA TRBV27 NA CASSLSPDTDTQYF
TRBJ1-1 NA TRBV6-6 TRBD1 CASSLGGQVTEAFF
TRBJ1-6 NA TRBV25-1 NA CASSESLRPDYNSPLHF
TRBJ1-2 NA TRBV5-1 NA CASSSRGRGYTF
TRBJ1-1 NA TRBV29-1 TRBD1 CSVERLPDLTGRNTEAFF
TRBJ2-3 NA TRBV4-1 NA CASSHRAGGADTQYF
TRBJ2-5 NA TRBV6-6 NA CASNLRQGGDQETQYF
TRBJ2-7 NA TRBV6-5 NA CASSQDSYEQYF
TRBJ2-3 few TRBV2 TRBD1 CASSAPGQVVLLVGADTQYF
TRBJ2-3 few TRBV6-5 NA CASSLGQLFTDTQYF
TRBJ2-3 NA TRBV6-6 NA CASSPGGTQYF
TRBJ1-3 NA TRBV29-1 NA CSVKEPGTKERNTIYF